This TCR beta chain was documented in a study of control samples from healthy donors and cancer patients (dated by TCRdb to 2018 to 2020). The CDR3 spans 14 residues, from the cysteine through the phenylalanine. Only the CDR3 region is kept as DNA, spanning 42 bases read in frame from base 1. CDR1 is given as WSHSY and CDR2 as SAAADI, both from the germline V gene. V has 8 bases trimmed and J has 2 bases trimmed; junction bases matching no gene number 8. Of note for this clone: The antigen it recognizes is unknown. Base qualities are not at hand, and no much larger clone is one base apart.

Libraries were built with the immunoSEQ multiplex PCR assay. The source is immuneACCESS, and TCRdb retained only in-frame sequences with V and J called. Part of the clones is not carried over; for the studies checked, unresolved V genes explain less than half of this, and the remainder is unexplained. A total of 110,000 or so clones appear in this sample, roughly nine tenths of them only once. Roughly 4% of the sample is in the top ten clones. Sequenced sample: blood. The sequence came from a human donor in good health. The donor label of this sample is uncertain. The V and J segments used are TRBV10-2 and TRBJ2-7; the junction holds 8 bases that match TRBD2. The CDR3 region reads CASWGVAGTYEQYF. The nucleotides read TGCGCCAGCTGGGGGGTAGCGGGGACCTACGAGCAGTACTTC.